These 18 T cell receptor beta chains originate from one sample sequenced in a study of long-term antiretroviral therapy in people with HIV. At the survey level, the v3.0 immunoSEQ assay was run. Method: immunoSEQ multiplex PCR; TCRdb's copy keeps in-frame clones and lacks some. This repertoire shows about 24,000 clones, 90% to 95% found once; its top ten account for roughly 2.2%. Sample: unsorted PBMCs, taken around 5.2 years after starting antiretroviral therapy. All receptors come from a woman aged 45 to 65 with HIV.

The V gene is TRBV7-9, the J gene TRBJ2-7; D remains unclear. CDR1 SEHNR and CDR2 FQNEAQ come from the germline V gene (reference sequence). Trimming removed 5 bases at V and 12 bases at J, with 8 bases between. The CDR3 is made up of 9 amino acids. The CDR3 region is CASSRVSYF. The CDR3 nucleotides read TGTGCCAGCAGCCGGGTCTCGTACTTC.

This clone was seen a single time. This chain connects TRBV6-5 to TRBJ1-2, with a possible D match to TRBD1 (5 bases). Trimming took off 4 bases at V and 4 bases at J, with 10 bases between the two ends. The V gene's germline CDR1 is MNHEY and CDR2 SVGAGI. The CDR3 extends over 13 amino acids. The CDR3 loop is CASSSTAFYGYTF. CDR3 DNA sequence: TGTGCCAGCAGTTCGACAGCTTTCTATGGCTACACCTTC.

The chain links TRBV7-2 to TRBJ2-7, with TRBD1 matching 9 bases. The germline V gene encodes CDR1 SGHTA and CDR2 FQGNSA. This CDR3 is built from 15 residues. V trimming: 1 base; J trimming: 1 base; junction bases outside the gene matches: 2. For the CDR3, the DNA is TGTGCCAGCAGCTTAGTGACAGGGGGATCCTACGAGCAGTACTTC. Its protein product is CASSLVTGGSYEQYF.

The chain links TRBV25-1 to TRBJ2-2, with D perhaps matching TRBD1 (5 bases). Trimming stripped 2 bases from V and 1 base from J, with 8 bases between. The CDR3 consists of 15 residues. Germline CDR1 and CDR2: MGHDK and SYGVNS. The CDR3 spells CASSEPGWNTGELFF. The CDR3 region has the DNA TGTGCCAGCAGTGAACCAGGGTGGAACACCGGGGAGCTGTTTTTT.

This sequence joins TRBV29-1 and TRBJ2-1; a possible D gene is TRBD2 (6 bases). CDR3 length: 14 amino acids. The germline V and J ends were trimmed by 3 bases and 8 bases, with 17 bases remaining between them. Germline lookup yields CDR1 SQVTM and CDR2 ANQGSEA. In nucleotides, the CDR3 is TGCAGCGTTGAGGTGAGGGGAACGGGGGATGAGCAGTTCTTC. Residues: CSVEVRGTGDEQFF.

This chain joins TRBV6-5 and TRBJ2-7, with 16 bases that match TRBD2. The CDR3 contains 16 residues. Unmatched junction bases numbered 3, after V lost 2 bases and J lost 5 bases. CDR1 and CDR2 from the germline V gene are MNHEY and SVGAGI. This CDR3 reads CASSYGGTSGRDEQYF. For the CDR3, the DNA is TGTGCCAGCAGTTACGGCGGGACTAGCGGGAGGGACGAGCAGTACTTC.

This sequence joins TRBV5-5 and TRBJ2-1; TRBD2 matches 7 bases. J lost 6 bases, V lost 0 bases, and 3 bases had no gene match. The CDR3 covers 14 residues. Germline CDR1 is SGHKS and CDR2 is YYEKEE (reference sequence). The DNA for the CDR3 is TGTGCCAGCAGCTTGGGGCTAGCGGTCAATGAGCAGTTCTTC. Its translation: CASSLGLAVNEQFF.

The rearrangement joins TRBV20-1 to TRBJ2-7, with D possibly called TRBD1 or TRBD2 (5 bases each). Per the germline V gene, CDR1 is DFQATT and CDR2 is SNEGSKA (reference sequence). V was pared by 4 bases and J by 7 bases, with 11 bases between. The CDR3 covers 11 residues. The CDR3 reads CSAKNEGEQYF. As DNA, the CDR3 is TGCAGTGCTAAAAACGAGGGGGAGCAGTACTTC.

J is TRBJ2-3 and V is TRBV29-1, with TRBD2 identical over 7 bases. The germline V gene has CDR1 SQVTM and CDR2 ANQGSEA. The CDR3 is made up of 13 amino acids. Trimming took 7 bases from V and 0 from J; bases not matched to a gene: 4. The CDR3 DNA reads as TGCAGCGGGGGTAGCGGGAGCACAGATACGCAGTATTTT. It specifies CSGGSGSTDTQYF.

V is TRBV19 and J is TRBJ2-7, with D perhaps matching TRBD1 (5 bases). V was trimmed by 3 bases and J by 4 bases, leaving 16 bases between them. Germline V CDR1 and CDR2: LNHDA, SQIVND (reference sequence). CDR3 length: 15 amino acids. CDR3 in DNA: TGTGCCAGTAGTATCGGGTGGGGCAGCAGTTACGAGCAGTACTTC. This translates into CASSIGWGSSYEQYF.

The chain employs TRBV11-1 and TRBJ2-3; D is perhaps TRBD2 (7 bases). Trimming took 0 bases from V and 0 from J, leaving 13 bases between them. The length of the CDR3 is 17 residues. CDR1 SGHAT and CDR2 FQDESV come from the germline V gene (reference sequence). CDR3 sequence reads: CASSLARGGPSTDTQYF. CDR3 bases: TGTGCCAGCAGCTTAGCGAGGGGGGGTCCTAGCACAGATACGCAGTATTTT.

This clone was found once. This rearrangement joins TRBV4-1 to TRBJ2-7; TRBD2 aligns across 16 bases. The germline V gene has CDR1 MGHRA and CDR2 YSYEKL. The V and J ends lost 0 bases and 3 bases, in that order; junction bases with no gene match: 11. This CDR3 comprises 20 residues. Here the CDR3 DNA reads TGCGCCAGCAGCCAAGATGTAGGGACTAGCGGGAGGGCCAATATCTACGAGCAGTACTTC. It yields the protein CASSQDVGTSGRANIYEQYF.

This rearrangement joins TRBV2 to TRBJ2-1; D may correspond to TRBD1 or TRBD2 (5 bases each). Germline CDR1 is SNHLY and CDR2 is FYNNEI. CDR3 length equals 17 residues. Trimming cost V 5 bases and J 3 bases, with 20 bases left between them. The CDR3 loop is CASSFRRDGKGYNEQFF. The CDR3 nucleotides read TGTGCCAGCAGTTTTCGCCGGGACGGCAAAGGCTACAATGAGCAGTTCTTC.

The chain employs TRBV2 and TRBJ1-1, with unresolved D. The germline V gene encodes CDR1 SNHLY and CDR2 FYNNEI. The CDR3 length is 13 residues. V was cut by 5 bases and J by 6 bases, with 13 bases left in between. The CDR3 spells CASSQGNLAEAFF. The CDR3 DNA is TGTGCCAGCAGTCAAGGGAATCTCGCTGAAGCTTTCTTT.

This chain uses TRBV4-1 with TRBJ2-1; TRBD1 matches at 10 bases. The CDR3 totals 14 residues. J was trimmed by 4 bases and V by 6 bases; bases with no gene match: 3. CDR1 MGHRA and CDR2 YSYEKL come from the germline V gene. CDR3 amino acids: CASRGQGSYNEQFF. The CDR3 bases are TGCGCCAGCAGGGGACAGGGGTCTTACAATGAGCAGTTCTTC.

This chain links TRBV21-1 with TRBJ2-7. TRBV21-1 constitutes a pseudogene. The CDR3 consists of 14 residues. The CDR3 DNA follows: TGTGCCAGCAGTATCTGGGTGAGCTCCTACGAGCAGTACTTC. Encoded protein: CASSIWVSSYEQYF.

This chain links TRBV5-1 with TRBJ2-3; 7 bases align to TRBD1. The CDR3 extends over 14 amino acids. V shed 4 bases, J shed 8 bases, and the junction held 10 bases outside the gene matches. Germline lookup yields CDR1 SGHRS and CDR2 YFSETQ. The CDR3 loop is CASSTGTASTTQYF. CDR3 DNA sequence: TGCGCCAGCAGCACGGGGACAGCTTCTACTACGCAGTATTTT.

The CDR3 here is CASSPGGGPSSYEQYF. As DNA, the CDR3 is TGTGCCAGCAGCCCAGGGGGAGGTCCGAGCTCCTACGAGCAGTACTTC. This chain connects TRBV7-9 to TRBJ2-7; maybe TRBD1 (7 bases). The CDR3 is 16 amino acids. CDR1 is SEHNR and CDR2 is FQNEAQ in the germline V gene (reference sequence). The V end was cut by 5 bases, the J end by 0 bases, with 17 bases between.